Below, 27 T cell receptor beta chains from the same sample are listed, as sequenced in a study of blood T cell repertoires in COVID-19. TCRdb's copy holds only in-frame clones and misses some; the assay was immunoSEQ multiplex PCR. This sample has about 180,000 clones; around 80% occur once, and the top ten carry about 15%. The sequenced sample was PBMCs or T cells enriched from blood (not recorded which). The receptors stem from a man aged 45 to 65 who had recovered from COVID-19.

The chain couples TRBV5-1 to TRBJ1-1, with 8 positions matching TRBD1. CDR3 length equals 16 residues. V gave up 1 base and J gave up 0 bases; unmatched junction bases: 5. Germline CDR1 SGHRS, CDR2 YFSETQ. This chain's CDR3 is CASSLLDRGLNTEAFF. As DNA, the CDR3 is TGCGCCAGCAGCTTGCTCGACAGGGGCCTGAACACTGAAGCTTTCTTT.

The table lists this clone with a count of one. The CDR3 DNA sequence: TGTGCCAGCAGCCAGGGCCGACCCTACGAGCAGTACTTC. It encodes CASSQGRPYEQYF. The chain carries TRBV3-1 (or the pseudogene TRBV3-2) and TRBJ2-7; D uncertain. The germline V gene encodes CDR1 LGHDT and CDR2 YNNKEL (reference sequence). Trimming removed 3 bases at V and 2 bases at J, with 8 bases between. The CDR3 runs 13 residues.

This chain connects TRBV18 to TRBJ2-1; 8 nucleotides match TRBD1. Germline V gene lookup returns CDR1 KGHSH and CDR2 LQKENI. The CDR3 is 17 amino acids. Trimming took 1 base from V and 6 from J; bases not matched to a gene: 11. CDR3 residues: CASSPRALGQGGNEQFF. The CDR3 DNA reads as TGTGCCAGCTCACCACGCGCGTTAGGACAGGGTGGCAATGAGCAGTTCTTC.

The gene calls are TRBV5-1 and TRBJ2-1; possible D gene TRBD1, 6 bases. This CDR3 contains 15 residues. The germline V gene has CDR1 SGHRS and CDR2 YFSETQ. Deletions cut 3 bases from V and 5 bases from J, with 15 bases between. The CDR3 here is CASSSQGRPDNEQFF. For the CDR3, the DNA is TGCGCCAGCAGCTCACAGGGACGTCCCGACAATGAGCAGTTCTTC.

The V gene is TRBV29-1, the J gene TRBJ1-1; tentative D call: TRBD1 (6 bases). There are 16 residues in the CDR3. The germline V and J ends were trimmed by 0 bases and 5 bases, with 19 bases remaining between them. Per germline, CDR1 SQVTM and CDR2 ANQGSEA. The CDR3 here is CSVEDRSDRTGTEAFF. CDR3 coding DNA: TGCAGCGTTGAAGATCGCAGTGACAGGACGGGTACTGAAGCTTTCTTT.

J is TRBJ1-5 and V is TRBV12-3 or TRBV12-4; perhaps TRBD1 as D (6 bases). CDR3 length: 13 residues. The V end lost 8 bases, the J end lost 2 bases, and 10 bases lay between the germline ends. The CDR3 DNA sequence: TGTGCCAGCTGCAGGGGAGGCAATCAGCCCCAGCATTTT. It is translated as CASCRGGNQPQHF.

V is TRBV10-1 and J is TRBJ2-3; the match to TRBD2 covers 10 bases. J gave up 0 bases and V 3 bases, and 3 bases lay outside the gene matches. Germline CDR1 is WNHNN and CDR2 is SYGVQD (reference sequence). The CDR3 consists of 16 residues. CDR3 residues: CASSDPSGGSTDTQYF. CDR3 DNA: TGCGCCAGCAGTGACCCTAGCGGGGGTAGCACAGATACGCAGTATTTT.

In DNA form, the CDR3 reads TGTGCCAGCTATACGGGGGACAGGGGGCTTATTGGCTACACCTTC. It specifies CASYTGDRGLIGYTF. This rearrangement joins TRBV28 to TRBJ1-2, with 12 bases fitting TRBD1. This CDR3 spans 15 amino acids. Germline CDR1 reads MDHEN; CDR2 reads SYDVKM. V trimming: 8 bases; J trimming: 7 bases; junction bases outside the gene matches: 11.

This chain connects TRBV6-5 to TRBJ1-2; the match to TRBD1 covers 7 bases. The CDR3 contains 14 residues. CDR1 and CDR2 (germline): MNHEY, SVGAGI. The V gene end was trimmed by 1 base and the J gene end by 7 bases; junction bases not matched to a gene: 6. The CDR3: CASSYLADRAGYTF. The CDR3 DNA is TGTGCCAGCAGTTACTTGGCCGACAGGGCTGGCTACACCTTC.

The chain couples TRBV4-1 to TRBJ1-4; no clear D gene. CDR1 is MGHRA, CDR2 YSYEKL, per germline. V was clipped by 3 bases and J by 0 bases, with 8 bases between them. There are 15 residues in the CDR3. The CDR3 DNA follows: TGCGCCAGCAGCCAGGCAGAAGCAACTAATGAAAAACTGTTTTTT. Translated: CASSQAEATNEKLFF.

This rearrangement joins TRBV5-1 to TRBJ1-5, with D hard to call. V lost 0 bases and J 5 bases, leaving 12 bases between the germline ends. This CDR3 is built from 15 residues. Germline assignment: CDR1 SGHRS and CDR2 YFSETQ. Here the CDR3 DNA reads TGCGCCAGCAGCTTGGGTCTCGACGGGGATCAGCCCCAGCATTTT. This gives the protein CASSLGLDGDQPQHF. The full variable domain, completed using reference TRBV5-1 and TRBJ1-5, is KAGVTQTPRYLIKTRGQQVTLSCSPISGHRSVSWYQQTPGQGLQFLFEYFSETQRNKGNFPGRFSGRQFSNSRSEMNVSTLELGDSALYLCASSLGLDGDQPQHFGDGTRLSIL.

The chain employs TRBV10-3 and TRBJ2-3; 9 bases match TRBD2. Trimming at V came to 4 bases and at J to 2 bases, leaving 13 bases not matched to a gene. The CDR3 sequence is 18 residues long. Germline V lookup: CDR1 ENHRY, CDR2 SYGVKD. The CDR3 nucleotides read TGTGCCATCAGTGGTAGAACTAGCGGGCTAGATTACACAGATACGCAGTATTTT. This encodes CAISGRTSGLDYTDTQYF.

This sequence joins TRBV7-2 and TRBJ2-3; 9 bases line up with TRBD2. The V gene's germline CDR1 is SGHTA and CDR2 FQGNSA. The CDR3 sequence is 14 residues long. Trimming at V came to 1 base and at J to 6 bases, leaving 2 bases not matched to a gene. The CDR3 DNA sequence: TGTGCCAGCAGCTTAGGCGGGGGGGCCGATACGCAGTATTTT. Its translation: CASSLGGGADTQYF.

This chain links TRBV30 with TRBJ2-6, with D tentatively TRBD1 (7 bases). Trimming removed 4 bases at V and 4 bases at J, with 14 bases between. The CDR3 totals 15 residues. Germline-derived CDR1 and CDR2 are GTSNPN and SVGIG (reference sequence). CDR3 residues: CAWIFRGAGANVLTF. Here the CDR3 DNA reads TGTGCCTGGATATTCAGGGGGGCCGGGGCCAACGTCCTGACTTTC.

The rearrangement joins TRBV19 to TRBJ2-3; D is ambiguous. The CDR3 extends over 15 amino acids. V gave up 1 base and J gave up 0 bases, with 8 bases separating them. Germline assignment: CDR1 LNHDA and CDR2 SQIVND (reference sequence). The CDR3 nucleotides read TGTGCCAGTAGTATAGGGGCCGGAAGCACAGATACGCAGTATTTT. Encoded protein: CASSIGAGSTDTQYF.

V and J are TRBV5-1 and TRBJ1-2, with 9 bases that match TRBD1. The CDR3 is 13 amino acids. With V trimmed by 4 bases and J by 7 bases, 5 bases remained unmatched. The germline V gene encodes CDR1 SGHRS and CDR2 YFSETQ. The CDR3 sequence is CASSPGQGGGYTF. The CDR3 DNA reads TGCGCCAGCAGCCCGGGACAGGGCGGTGGCTACACCTTC.

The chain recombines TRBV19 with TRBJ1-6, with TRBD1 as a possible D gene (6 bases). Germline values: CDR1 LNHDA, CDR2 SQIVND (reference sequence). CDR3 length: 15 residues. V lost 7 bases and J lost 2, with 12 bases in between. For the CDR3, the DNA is TGTGCCAGTACCAGTCGACAGGCCTATAATTCACCCCTCCACTTT. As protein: CASTSRQAYNSPLHF. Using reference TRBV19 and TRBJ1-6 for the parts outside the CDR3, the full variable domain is DGGITQSPKYLFRKEGQNVTLSCEQNLNHDAMYWYRQDPGQGLRLIYYSQIVNDFQKGDIAEGYSVSREKKESFPLTVTSAQKNPTAFYLCASTSRQAYNSPLHFGNGTRLTVT.

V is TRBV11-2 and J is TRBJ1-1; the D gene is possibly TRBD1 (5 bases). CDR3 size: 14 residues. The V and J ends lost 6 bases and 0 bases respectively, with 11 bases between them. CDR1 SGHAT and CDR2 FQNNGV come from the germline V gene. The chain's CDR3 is CASRGGRMNTEAFF. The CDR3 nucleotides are TGTGCCAGCAGGGGGGGAAGGATGAACACTGAAGCTTTCTTT. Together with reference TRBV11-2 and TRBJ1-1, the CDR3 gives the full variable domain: EAGVAQSPRYKIIEKRQSVAFWCNPISGHATLYWYQQILGQGPKLLIQFQNNGVVDDSQLPKDRFSAERLKGVDSTLKIQPAKLEDSAVYLCASRGGRMNTEAFFGQGTRLTVV.

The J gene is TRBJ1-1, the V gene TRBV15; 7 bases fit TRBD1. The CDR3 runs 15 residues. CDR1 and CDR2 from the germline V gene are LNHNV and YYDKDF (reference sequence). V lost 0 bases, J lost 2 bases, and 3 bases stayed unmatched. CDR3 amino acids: CATSRDQGVNTEAFF. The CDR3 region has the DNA TGTGCCACCAGCAGAGATCAGGGGGTTAACACTGAAGCTTTCTTT.

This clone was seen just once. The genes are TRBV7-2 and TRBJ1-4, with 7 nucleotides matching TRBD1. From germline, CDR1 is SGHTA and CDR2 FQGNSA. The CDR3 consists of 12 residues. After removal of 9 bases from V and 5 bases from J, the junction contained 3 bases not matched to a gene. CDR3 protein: CASRTGNEKLFF. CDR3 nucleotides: TGTGCCAGTCGGACAGGCAATGAAAAACTGTTTTTT.

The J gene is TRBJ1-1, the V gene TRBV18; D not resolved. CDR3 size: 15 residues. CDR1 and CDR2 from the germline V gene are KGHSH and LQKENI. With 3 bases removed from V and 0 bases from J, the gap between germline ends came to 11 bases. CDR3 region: CASSPSSQVNTEAFF. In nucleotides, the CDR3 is TGTGCCAGCTCACCGTCCAGCCAGGTGAACACTGAAGCTTTCTTT.

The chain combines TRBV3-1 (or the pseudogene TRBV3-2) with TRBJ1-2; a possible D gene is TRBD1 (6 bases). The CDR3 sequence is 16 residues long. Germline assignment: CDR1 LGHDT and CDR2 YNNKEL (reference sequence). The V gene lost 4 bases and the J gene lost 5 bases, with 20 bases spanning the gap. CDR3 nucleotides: TGTGCCAGCAGCCTCGGGGGGCAGGGGATACCGTATGGCTACACCTTC. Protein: CASSLGGQGIPYGYTF.

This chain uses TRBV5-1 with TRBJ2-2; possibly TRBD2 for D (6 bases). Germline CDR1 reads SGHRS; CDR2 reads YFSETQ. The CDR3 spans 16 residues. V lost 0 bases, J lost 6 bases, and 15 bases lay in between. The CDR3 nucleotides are TGCGCCAGCAGCTTGGAAACGGGGGTTTTTCCCGGGGAGCTGTTTTTT. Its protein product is CASSLETGVFPGELFF.

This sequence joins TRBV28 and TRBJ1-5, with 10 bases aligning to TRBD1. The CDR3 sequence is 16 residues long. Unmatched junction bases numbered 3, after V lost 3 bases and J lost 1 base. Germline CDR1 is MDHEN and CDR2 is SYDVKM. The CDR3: CASSFSGQGSNQPQHF. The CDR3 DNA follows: TGTGCCAGCAGTTTCTCGGGACAGGGGAGCAATCAGCCCCAGCATTTT.

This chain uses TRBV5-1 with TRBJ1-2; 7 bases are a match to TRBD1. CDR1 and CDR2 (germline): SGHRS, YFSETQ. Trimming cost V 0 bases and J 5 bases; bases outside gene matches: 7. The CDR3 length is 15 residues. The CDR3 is CASSLESQGVYGYTF. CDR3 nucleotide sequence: TGCGCCAGCAGCTTGGAGTCTCAGGGGGTGTATGGCTACACCTTC.

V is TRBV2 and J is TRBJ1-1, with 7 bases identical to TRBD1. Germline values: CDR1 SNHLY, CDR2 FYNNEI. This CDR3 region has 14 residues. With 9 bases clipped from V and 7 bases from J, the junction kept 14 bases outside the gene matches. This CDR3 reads CASKKEGQSYEAFF. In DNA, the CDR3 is TGTGCCAGTAAAAAGGAGGGACAGTCGTATGAAGCTTTCTTT. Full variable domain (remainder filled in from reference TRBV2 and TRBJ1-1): EPEVTQTPSHQVTQMGQEVILRCVPISNHLYFYWYRQILGQKVEFLVSFYNNEISEKSEIFDDQFSVERPDGSNFTLKIRSTKLEDSAMYFCASKKEGQSYEAFFGQGTRLTVV.

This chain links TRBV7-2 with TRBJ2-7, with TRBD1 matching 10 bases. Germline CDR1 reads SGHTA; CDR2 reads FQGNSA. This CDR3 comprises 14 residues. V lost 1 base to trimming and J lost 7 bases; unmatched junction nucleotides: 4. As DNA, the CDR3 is TGTGCCAGCAGCTTAGTACAGGGACAGGGGGAGCAGTACTTC. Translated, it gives CASSLVQGQGEQYF.